This T cell receptor (beta chain) emerged from a study of blood T cell repertoires in COVID-19. Across the study: The analysed material was cDNA or gDNA that came from T cells, B-cell-depleted T cells, or PBMCs.

Adults between roughly 18 and 89 years of age took part from more than 20 US areas. Participants' reported clinical history set cohort assignment. Donors of Cohort 3 who recovered were those that had two negative PCRs, clearance, or symptom resolution. Sequenced by immunoSEQ multiplex PCR; TCRdb stores in-frame clones only, minus some. The sample holds 250,000 to 350,000 clones, about 85% seen once. Input material: PBMCs or T cells enriched from blood (not recorded which). The receptor's source is a woman in her forties or fifties who had recovered from COVID-19.

CDR3 nucleotide sequence: TGTGCCAGTAGGTCCGAAACTCGGGACAGAAAAAATCAGCCCCAGCATTTT. It yields the protein CASRSETRDRKNQPQHF. The chain has TRBV19 and TRBJ1-5; TRBD1 aligns across 7 bases. Germline CDR1 and CDR2: LNHDA and SQIVND (reference sequence). CDR3 size: 17 residues. V was clipped by 6 bases and J by 4 bases; unmatched bases: 15.